The 21 T cell receptor beta chains presented below share a single source sample, sequenced in a study of Ad26.COV2.S vaccination and SARS-CoV-2 variants. Method: immunoSEQ multiplex PCR; TCRdb's copy keeps in-frame clones and lacks some. The repertoire holds 400,000 to 450,000 clones, with 90% as singletons. Treatment denoted: 19 received Ad26.COV2.S at low or high dose, single or two shots; about 5 received placebo; per-sample allocation not given. Sampling occurred on day 63 after the first vaccine or placebo injection. The sample in question was peripheral blood, obtained in a trial of Ad26.COV2.S vaccine versus placebo. These receptors originate from a person aged 18-60 years who received the Ad26.COV2.S COVID-19 vaccine or a placebo.

This clone was seen just once. V is TRBV6-2 or TRBV6-3 and J is TRBJ2-3; 10 bases match TRBD2. Germline CDR1 MNHEY, CDR2 SVGEGT. J gave up 1 base and V 2 bases, and 9 bases lay outside the gene matches. The CDR3 totals 18 residues. Here the CDR3 reads CASSYNGLAGVGTDTQYF. Here the CDR3 DNA reads TGTGCCAGCAGTTACAACGGCCTAGCGGGAGTGGGCACAGATACGCAGTATTTT.

This sequence joins TRBV5-1 and TRBJ2-3; a weak D match, TRBD1 (6 bases). The CDR3 has 13 amino acids. Trimming shortened V by 3 bases and J by 2 bases, and 7 bases separated the two germline ends. Germline CDR1 reads SGHRS; CDR2 reads YFSETQ. CDR3 DNA: TGCGCCAGCAGCTGGACAGCCACAGATACGCAGTATTTT. This encodes CASSWTATDTQYF.

The chain carries TRBV27 and TRBJ1-2; 8 bases are shared with TRBD1. This CDR3 has 14 amino acids. The V and J ends lost 9 bases and 4 bases, in that order; junction bases with no gene match: 10. CDR1 and CDR2 (germline): MNHEY, SMNVEV (reference sequence). CDR3 coding DNA: TGTGCCAGTCGGGGGACAGGAGAAACCTATGGCTACACCTTC. It is translated as CASRGTGETYGYTF.

The chain couples TRBV9 to TRBJ1-3, with unresolved D. Germline V gene lookup returns CDR1 SGDLS and CDR2 YYNGEE. The length of the CDR3 is 14 residues. The V end lost 1 base, the J end lost 7 bases, and 12 bases lay between the germline ends. The CDR3 DNA is TGTGCCAGCAGCGTAACCGACCTAAGGAACACCATATATTTT. Protein: CASSVTDLRNTIYF.

The chain combines TRBV5-6 with TRBJ2-1; D is perhaps TRBD2 (7 bases). The CDR3 runs 15 residues. V lost 4 bases to trimming and J lost 7 bases, with 18 bases between them. Germline CDR1 is SGHDT and CDR2 is YYEEEE. Here the CDR3 DNA reads TGTGCCAGCAGCCCCCGGGGAGGGGGTAATAATGAGCAGTTCTTC. It encodes CASSPRGGGNNEQFF.

CDR3 protein: CASSFRTSGSDETQYF. The CDR3 DNA follows: TGTGCCAGCAGTTTCCGGACTAGCGGGAGTGACGAGACCCAGTACTTC. The V call is TRBV28, the J call TRBJ2-5; 13 bases line up with TRBD2. Germline values: CDR1 MDHEN, CDR2 SYDVKM. The junction had 6 bases not matched to a gene; V was cut back by 3 bases and J by 5 bases. The CDR3 consists of 16 residues.

This chain links TRBV5-1 with TRBJ1-2, with D tentatively TRBD1 (6 bases). The CDR3 is 16 amino acids. V lost 1 base to trimming and J lost 9 bases, with 22 bases between them. Looked up from germline, CDR1 is SGHRS and CDR2 is YFSETQ. The CDR3 DNA reads as TGCGCCAGCAGCTTGACCGCAGGGGCAACGGGAATCAGCTACACCTTC. Its protein is CASSLTAGATGISYTF.

This chain uses TRBV9 with TRBJ1-2, with a tentative D call TRBD1 (6 bases). Between the trimmed V and J ends, which lost 2 bases and 7 bases, there was a span of 27 bases. Germline V gives CDR1 SGDLS, CDR2 YYNGEE. The CDR3 covers 18 residues. The CDR3 here is CASSVGPKGSGVEPGYTF. CDR3 sequence (DNA): TGTGCCAGCAGCGTGGGCCCTAAGGGATCAGGGGTCGAGCCTGGCTACACCTTC.

This chain connects TRBV7-6 to TRBJ2-3, with a weak D call TRBD1 (6 bases). The CDR3 runs 17 residues. Germline V gene lookup returns CDR1 SGHVS and CDR2 FNYEAQ. The V end lost 4 bases, the J end lost 0 bases, and 17 bases lay between the germline ends. DNA of the CDR3: TGTGCCAGCAGCTCCCCCCCCCGGACAGCTAGCACAGATACGCAGTATTTT. This sequence encodes CASSSPPRTASTDTQYF.

The genes are TRBV20-1 and TRBJ2-7; 9 bases match TRBD1. The germline V gene encodes CDR1 DFQATT and CDR2 SNEGSKA (reference sequence). V was pared by 3 bases and J by 4 bases, with 7 bases of the junction left unmatched. This CDR3 has 14 residues. CDR3 DNA sequence: TGCAGTGCTAGTTTACAGGGGGCAGCGTACGAGCAGTACTTC. Translating it yields CSASLQGAAYEQYF.

V usage is TRBV15 and J usage is TRBJ1-4; no definite D call. Germline V gene data show CDR1 as LNHNV and CDR2 as YYDKDF (reference sequence). V gave up 1 base and J gave up 8 bases, with 11 bases separating them. The CDR3 is made up of 14 amino acids. CDR3: CATSRGGTAEKLFF. The CDR3 nucleotides read TGTGCCACCAGCAGAGGAGGTACCGCAGAAAAACTGTTTTTT.

The count of this clone is one. The V and J genes are TRBV7-6 and TRBJ2-1, with a possible D match to TRBD2 (6 bases). Trimming cost V 5 bases and J 4 bases, with 18 bases left between them. The CDR3 spans 16 residues. Germline CDR1 SGHVS, CDR2 FNYEAQ. The CDR3 loop reads CASSPRASEYYNEQFF. DNA of the CDR3: TGTGCCAGCAGCCCCAGAGCTAGCGAATATTACAATGAGCAGTTCTTC.

As to this clone: The CDR3 does not end in the conserved phenylalanine or tryptophan, so this is likely a read error. It is unclear where the CDR3 begins or ends on the DNA, so no DNA is shown, and the CDR3 is as TCRdb lists it. J is TRBJ2-7 and V is TRBV11-3. Ends included, the CDR3 has 10 residues. The V gene's germline CDR1 is SGHNT and CDR2 YENEEA. The CDR3 loop is CASSARDQPL.

The chain carries TRBV5-1 and TRBJ1-5, with D perhaps TRBD1 (5 bases). CDR1 and CDR2 (germline): SGHRS, YFSETQ. Between the trimmed V and J ends, which lost 4 bases and 6 bases, there was a span of 14 bases. CDR3 length: 14 amino acids. For the CDR3, the DNA is TGCGCCAGCAGCCTCGGTCCAGGGAGTCAGCCCCAGCATTTT. It codes for CASSLGPGSQPQHF.

The chain is built from TRBV5-6 and TRBJ2-1; possibly TRBD1 for D (6 bases). Looked up from germline, CDR1 is SGHDT and CDR2 is YYEEEE. This CDR3 has 15 amino acids. The V gene lost 0 bases and the J gene lost 5 bases, with 12 bases spanning the gap. This CDR3 is CASSLAVQGNNEQFF. The DNA of the CDR3 is TGTGCCAGCAGCTTGGCCGTTCAGGGGAACAATGAGCAGTTCTTC.

The chain uses TRBV28 and TRBJ2-2; the D gene is possibly TRBD2 (5 bases). Trimming left V 5 bases short and J 9 bases short, with 25 bases between. Germline-derived CDR1 and CDR2 are MDHEN and SYDVKM. CDR3 length: 17 amino acids. The CDR3, as DNA: TGTGCCAGCAGTCCCCCAGGCCGCAAAACCCCGGGGAGGGAGCTGTTTTTT. Translating gives CASSPPGRKTPGRELFF.

CDR3 nucleotide sequence: TGTGCCAGCAGTAGGGTTCCTAGCGCAAACTACGAGCAGTACTTC. Its protein is CASSRVPSANYEQYF. V and J are TRBV6-2 or TRBV6-3 and TRBJ2-7; TRBD2 might be the D (6 bases). Germline V gene sequence: CDR1 MNHEY, CDR2 SVGEGT. This CDR3 contains 15 residues. V dropped 5 bases and J dropped 3 bases, with 17 bases sitting between them.

The rearrangement uses TRBV7-9 and TRBJ1-4, with D uncertain. V was trimmed by 7 bases and J by 8 bases, leaving 17 bases between them. The CDR3 totals 14 residues. Per the germline V gene, CDR1 is SEHNR and CDR2 is FQNEAQ (reference sequence). The CDR3 bases are TGTGCCAGCACCCCGACTGTTCTCGAGGAAAAACTGTTTTTT. Encoded protein: CASTPTVLEEKLFF.

The chain uses TRBV6-5 and TRBJ2-6; the D call may be TRBD1 or TRBD2 (5 bases each). Germline V CDR1 and CDR2: MNHEY, SVGAGI. This CDR3 comprises 16 residues. Trimming left V 2 bases short and J 2 bases short, with 10 bases between. The DNA of the CDR3 is TGTGCCAGCAGTTACATGGGGGAAACTGGGGCCAACGTCCTGACTTTC. Translating gives CASSYMGETGANVLTF.

This chain connects TRBV28 to TRBJ2-7, with 16 bases aligning to TRBD2. This CDR3 region has 15 residues. Looked up from germline, CDR1 is MDHEN and CDR2 is SYDVKM. V shed 8 bases, J shed 4 bases, and the junction held 5 bases outside the gene matches. CDR3: CASFEGLAGGYEQYF. The DNA of the CDR3 is TGTGCCAGCTTTGAGGGACTAGCGGGAGGGTACGAGCAGTACTTC.

J is TRBJ2-3 and V is TRBV11-2, with D possibly called TRBD1 or TRBD2 (5 bases each). V was clipped by 1 base and J by 5 bases, with 10 bases between them. From germline, CDR1 is SGHAT and CDR2 FQNNGV. The CDR3 has 14 amino acids. The CDR3, as DNA: TGTGCCAGCAGCTTAGGGTCGGGGCGAGATACGCAGTATTTT. Its translation: CASSLGSGRDTQYF.